This TCR beta chain was recovered during a study of cytomegalovirus exposure and HLA in healthy donors. 13 Jbeta primers and 60 Vbeta primers were used for the PCR. Authors' data handling: In a later analysis, the count reached approximately 80 million unique TCR beta chains, with 10 million to 14 million shared. Measured with immunoSEQ multiplex PCR; TCRdb has only the in-frame clones, and not every one. The V and J calls and clone size were taken over from that table, and D and trimming were inferred from the DNA. This sample has 180,000 or so clones, with roughly four fifths found just once. Trimming took 4 bases from V and 2 from J, leaving 5 bases between them. The germline V gene encodes CDR1 LNHDA and CDR2 SQIVND (reference sequence). The CDR3 totals 12 residues.

The J gene is TRBJ1-2, the V gene TRBV19; possibly TRBD1 for D (5 bases). The sequence came from a woman aged 18-35 years in good health and CMV-seropositive. Sequencing was done on a sample of PBMCs. CDR3 bases: TGTGCCAGTAGTAAGGGGAACTATGGCTACACCTTC. Translating gives CASSKGNYGYTF.